The clone carrying this TCR beta chain was picked up a small number of times. Its specificity is unknown. The data originate from a study of cytomegalovirus exposure and HLA in healthy donors. General observations from the study: For presence/absence analyses, sequencing depth was assumed to be roughly uniform across donors. The study dropped some indistinguishable V segments, TRBV6-2 and TRBV6-3 among them.

Trimming stripped 0 bases from V and 0 bases from J, with 12 bases between. CDR3 length equals 17 residues. From germline, CDR1 is SEHNR and CDR2 FQNEAQ (reference sequence). The PCR employed 60 Vbeta primers together with 13 Jbeta primers. Assay: immunoSEQ multiplex PCR; the TCRdb copy retains only in-frame clones and omits some. The repertoire consists of about 60,000 clones, with roughly 80% occurring once and the leading ten covering approximately 3.4%. This chain connects TRBV7-9 to TRBJ1-3; D is possibly TRBD1 (6 bases). Sequencing was carried out using PBMCs. This TCR came from a woman aged 40 to 55 in good health and CMV-seropositive. CDR3 in DNA: TGTGCCAGCAGCTTAGCTGCGACAGGCTTCTCTGGAAACACCATATATTTT. Protein product: CASSLAATGFSGNTIYF.